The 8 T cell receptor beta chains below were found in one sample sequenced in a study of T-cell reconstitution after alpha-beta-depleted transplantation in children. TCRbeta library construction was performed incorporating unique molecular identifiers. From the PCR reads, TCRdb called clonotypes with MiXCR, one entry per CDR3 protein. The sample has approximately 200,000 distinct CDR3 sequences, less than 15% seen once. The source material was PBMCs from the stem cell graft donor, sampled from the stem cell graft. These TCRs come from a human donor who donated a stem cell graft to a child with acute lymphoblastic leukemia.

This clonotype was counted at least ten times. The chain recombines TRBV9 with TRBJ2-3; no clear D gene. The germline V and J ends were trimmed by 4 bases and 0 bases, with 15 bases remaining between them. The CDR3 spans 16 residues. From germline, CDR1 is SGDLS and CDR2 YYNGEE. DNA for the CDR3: TGTGCCAGCAGCCCCCCCCGGCACACTAGCACAGATACGCAGTATTTT. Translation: CASSPPRHTSTDTQYF.

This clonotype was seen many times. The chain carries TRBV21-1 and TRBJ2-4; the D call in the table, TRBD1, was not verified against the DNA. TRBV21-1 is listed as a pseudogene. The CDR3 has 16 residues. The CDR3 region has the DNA TGTGCCAGCATGCAGACGGGGGAAACAGCCAAAAACATTCAGTACTTC. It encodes CASMQTGETAKNIQYF.

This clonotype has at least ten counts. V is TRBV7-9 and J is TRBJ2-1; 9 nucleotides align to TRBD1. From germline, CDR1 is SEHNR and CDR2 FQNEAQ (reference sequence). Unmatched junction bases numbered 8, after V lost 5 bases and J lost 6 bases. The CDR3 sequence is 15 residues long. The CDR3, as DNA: TGTGCCAGCAGCCACCGGGACAGGGACGGCAATGAGCAGTTCTTC. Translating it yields CASSHRDRDGNEQFF.

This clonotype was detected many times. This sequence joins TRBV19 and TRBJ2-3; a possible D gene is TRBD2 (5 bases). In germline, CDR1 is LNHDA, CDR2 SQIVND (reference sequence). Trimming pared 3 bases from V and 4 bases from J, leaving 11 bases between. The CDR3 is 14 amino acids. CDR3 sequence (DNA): TGTGCCAGTAGTATCGGTGGGAGTTCAGATACGCAGTATTTT. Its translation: CASSIGGSSDTQYF. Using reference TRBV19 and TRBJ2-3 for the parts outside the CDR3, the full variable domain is DGGITQSPKYLFRKEGQNVTLSCEQNLNHDAMYWYRQDPGQGLRLIYYSQIVNDFQKGDIAEGYSVSREKKESFPLTVTSAQKNPTAFYLCASSIGGSSDTQYFGPGTRLTVL.

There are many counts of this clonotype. The CDR3 loop reads CASSLGGQAYNEQFF. Here the CDR3 DNA reads TGTGCCAGCAGTTTAGGGGGACAGGCTTACAATGAGCAGTTCTTC. The rearrangement links TRBV27 to TRBJ2-1; TRBD1 aligns across 8 bases. The CDR3 consists of 15 residues. Germline-derived CDR1 and CDR2 are MNHEY and SMNVEV (reference sequence). Unmatched junction bases numbered 4, after V lost 2 bases and J lost 4 bases.

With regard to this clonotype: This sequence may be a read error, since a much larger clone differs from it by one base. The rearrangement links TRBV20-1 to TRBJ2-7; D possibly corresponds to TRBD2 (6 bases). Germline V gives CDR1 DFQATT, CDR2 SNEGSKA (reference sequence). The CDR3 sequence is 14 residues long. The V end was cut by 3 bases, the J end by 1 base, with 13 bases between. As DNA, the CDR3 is TGCAGTGCTAGCAAGGCTAGCGAGTCCTACGAGCAGTACTTC. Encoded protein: CSASKASESYEQYF.

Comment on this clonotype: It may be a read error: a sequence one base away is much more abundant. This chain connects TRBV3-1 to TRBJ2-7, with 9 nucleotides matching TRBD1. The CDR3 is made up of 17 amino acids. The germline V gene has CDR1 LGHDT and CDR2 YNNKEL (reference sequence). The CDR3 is CATSQLGTGTGFHEQYF. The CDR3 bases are TGTGCCACCAGCCAGCTCGGTACCGGGACAGGGTTCCACGAGCAGTACTTC.

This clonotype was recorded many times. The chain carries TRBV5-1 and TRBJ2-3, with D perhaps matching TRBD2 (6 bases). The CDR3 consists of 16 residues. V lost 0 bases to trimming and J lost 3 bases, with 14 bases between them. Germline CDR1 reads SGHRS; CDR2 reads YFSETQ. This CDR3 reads CASSLVSGAGTDTQYF. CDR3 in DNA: TGCGCCAGCAGCTTGGTATCGGGAGCAGGTACAGATACGCAGTATTTT.